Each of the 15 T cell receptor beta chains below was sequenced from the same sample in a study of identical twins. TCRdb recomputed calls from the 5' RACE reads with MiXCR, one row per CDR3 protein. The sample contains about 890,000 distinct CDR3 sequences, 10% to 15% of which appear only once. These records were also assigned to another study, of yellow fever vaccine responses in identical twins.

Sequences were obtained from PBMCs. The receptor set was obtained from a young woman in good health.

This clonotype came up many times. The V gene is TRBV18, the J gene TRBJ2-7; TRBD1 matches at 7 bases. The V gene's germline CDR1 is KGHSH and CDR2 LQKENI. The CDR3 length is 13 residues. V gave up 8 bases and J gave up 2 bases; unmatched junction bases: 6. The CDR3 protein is CASSPGQTYEQYF. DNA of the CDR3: TGTGCCAGCAGCCCGGGACAGACCTACGAGCAGTACTTC.

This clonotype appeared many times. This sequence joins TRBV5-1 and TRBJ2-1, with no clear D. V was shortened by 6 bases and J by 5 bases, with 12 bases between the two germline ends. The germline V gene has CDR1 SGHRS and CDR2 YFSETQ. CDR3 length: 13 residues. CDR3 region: CASIRSVDNEQFF. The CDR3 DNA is TGCGCCAGCATCCGGTCAGTAGACAATGAGCAGTTCTTC.

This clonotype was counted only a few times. In DNA form, the CDR3 reads TGCAGTGCTAGGAGAAGGCAACCAGATCCGCGGGACACCTTC. Its translation is CSARRRQPDPRDTF. The V and J genes are TRBV20-1 and TRBJ1-2, with D hard to call. With 3 bases removed from V and 12 bases from J, the gap between germline ends came to 23 bases. CDR1 and CDR2 (germline): DFQATT, SNEGSKA (reference sequence). This CDR3 spans 14 amino acids.

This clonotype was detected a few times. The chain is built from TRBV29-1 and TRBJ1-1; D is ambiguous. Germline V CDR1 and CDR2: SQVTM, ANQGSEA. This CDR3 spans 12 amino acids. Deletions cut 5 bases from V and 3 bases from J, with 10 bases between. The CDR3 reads CSVSGSDTEAFF. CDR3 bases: TGCAGCGTTTCGGGTTCAGACACTGAAGCTTTCTTT. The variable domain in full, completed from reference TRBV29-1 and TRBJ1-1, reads SAVISQKPSRDICQRGTSLTIQCQVDSQVTMMFWYRQQPGQSLTLIATANQGSEATYESGFVIDKFPISRPNLTFSTLTVSNMSPEDSSIYLCSVSGSDTEAFFGQGTRLTVV.

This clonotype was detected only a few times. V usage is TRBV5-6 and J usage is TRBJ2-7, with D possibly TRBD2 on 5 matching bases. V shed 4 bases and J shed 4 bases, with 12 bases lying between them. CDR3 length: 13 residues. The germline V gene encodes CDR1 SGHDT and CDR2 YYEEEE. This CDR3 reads CASSTTNSYEQYV. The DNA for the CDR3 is TGTGCCAGCAGCACGACTAACAGTTACGAGCAGTACGTC.

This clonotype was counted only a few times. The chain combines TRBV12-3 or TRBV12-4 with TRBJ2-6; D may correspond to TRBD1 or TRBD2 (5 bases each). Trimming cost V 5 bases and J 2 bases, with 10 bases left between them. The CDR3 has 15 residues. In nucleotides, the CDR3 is TGTGCCAGCAGTCGAGGGGTAGCTGGGGCCAACGTCCTGACTTTC. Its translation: CASSRGVAGANVLTF.

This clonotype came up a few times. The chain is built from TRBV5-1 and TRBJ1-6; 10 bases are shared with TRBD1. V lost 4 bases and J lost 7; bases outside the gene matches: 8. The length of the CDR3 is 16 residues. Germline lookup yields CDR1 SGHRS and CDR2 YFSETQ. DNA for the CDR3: TGCGCCAGCAGCCGGGACAGGGGTTCGGGGAATTCACCCCTCCACTTT. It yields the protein CASSRDRGSGNSPLHF.

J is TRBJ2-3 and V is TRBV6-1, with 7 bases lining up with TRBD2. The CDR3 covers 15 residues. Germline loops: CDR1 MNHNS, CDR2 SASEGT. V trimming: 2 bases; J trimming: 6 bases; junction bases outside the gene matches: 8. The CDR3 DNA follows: TGTGCCAGCAGTGAACCGTGGGGGGGGTTGGATACGCAGTATTTT. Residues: CASSEPWGGLDTQYF.

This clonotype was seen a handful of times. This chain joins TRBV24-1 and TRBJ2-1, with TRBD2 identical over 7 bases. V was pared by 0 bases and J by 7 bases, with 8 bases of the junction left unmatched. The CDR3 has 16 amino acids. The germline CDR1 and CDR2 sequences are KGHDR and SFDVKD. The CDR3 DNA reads TGTGCCACCAGTGATTTGCGTCAGGCCGGGGGGAATGAGCAGTTCTTC. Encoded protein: CATSDLRQAGGNEQFF.

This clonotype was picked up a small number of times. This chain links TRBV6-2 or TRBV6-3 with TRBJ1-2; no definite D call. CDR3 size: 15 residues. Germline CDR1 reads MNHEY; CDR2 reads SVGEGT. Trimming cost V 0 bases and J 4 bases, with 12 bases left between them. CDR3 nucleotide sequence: TGTGCCAGCAGTTACTCGATGGGCGACCTCTATGGCTACACCTTC. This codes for CASSYSMGDLYGYTF.

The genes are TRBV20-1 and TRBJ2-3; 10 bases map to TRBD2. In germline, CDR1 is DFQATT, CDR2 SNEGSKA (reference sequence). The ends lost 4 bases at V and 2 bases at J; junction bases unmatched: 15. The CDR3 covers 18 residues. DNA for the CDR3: TGCAGTGCTATAGTCTTAGCGGGAGGAAAAGGACCCACAGATACGCAGTATTTT. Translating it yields CSAIVLAGGKGPTDTQYF.

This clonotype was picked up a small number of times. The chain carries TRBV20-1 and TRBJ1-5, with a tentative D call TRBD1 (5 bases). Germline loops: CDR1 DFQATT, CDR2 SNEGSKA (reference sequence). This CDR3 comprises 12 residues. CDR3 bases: TGCAGAGGCTGGGGGGTGGTTCAGCCCCAGCATTTT. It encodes CRGWGVVQPQHF.

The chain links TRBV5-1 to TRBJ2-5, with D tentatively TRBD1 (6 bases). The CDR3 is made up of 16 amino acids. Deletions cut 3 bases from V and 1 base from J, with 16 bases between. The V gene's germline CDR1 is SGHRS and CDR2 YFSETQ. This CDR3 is CASSSYPTGPQETQYF. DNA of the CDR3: TGCGCCAGCAGCTCGTACCCGACAGGACCCCAAGAGACCCAGTACTTC.

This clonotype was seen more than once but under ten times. The CDR3: CASSPPDRAEDNEQFF. The CDR3 DNA follows: TGTGCCAGCAGCCCACCAGACAGGGCAGAGGACAATGAGCAGTTCTTC. The J gene is TRBJ2-1, the V gene TRBV7-9; TRBD1 matches at 7 bases. Trimming removed 5 bases from V and 5 bases from J; junction bases left unmatched: 12. Germline V CDR1 and CDR2: SEHNR, FQNEAQ (reference sequence). This CDR3 is built from 16 residues. Supplemented by reference TRBV7-9 and TRBJ2-1, the full variable domain reads DTGVSQNPRHKITKRGQNVTFRCDPISEHNRLYWYRQTLGQGPEFLTYFQNEAQLEKSRLLSDRFSAERPKGSFSTLEIQRTEQGDSAMYLCASSPPDRAEDNEQFFGPGTRLTVL.

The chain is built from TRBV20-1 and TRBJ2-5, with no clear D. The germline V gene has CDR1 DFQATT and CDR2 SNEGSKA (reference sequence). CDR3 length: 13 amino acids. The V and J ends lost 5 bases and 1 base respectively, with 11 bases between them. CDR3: CSAVLRAQETQYF. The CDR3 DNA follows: TGCAGTGCTGTGTTGCGTGCCCAAGAGACCCAGTACTTC.